This is a list of T cell receptor beta chains from one sample in a study of Ad26.COV2.S vaccination and SARS-CoV-2 variants. Profiled with immunoSEQ multiplex PCR; TCRdb holds only in-frame clones, not every one. The sample consists of 500,000 or so clones, roughly nine tenths of them appearing once. The material was peripheral blood, obtained in a trial of Ad26.COV2.S vaccine versus placebo. The receptors shown here come from a person between 18 and 60 years old who received the Ad26.COV2.S COVID-19 vaccine or a placebo. Each CDR3 is given with its conserved first and last residue. Fields, in order: V gene, J gene, clone size, D gene, CDR3 DNA, CDR3 protein. D genes are given only for firm matches. The size field is filled for only some rows; it gives once, few, many or a size class.

v_gene: TRBV11-2; j_gene: TRBJ2-5; abundance: NA; d_gene: TRBD2; CDR3nt: TGTGCCAGCAGCTTGGGGGGGCAGCGGGAGACAGAGACCCAGTACTTC; CDR3aa: CASSLGGQRETETQYF
v_gene: TRBV6-2/TRBV6-3; j_gene: TRBJ1-5; abundance: few; d_gene: TRBD1; CDR3nt: TGTGCCAGCAGTTACCGAGGGGGCGGTCAGCCCCAGCATTTT; CDR3aa: CASSYRGGGQPQHF
v_gene: TRBV19; j_gene: TRBJ2-5; abundance: NA; d_gene: NA; CDR3nt: TGTGCCAGTAGTGGAGCGGTCTACCAAGAGACCCAGTACTTC; CDR3aa: CASSGAVYQETQYF
v_gene: TRBV28; j_gene: TRBJ2-4; abundance: NA; d_gene: TRBD1; CDR3nt: TGTGCCAGCAGTTTTGGACAGGGGGGCAGACTACCTGCAAACATTCAGTACTTC; CDR3aa: CASSFGQGGRLPANIQYF
v_gene: TRBV4-2; j_gene: TRBJ2-5; abundance: NA; d_gene: TRBD2; CDR3nt: TGTGCCAGCAGCCAGGAGCCTAGCGGGGGAGGCCAAGAGACCCAGTACTTC; CDR3aa: CASSQEPSGGGQETQYF
v_gene: TRBV7-9; j_gene: TRBJ1-4; abundance: NA; d_gene: TRBD1; CDR3nt: TGTGCCAGCAGCTCCCCGGGACAGGGACGGGAAAAACTGTTTTTT; CDR3aa: CASSSPGQGREKLFF
v_gene: TRBV4-2; j_gene: TRBJ2-1; abundance: once; d_gene: NA; CDR3nt: TGTGCCAGCAGCCAAGCAGCGGTCTACAATGAGCAGTTCTTC; CDR3aa: CASSQAAVYNEQFF
v_gene: TRBV7-2; j_gene: TRBJ1-4; abundance: NA; d_gene: TRBD1; CDR3nt: TGTGCCAGCAGCTTTGGGGACAGGGGGAATGAAAAACTGTTTTTT; CDR3aa: CASSFGDRGNEKLFF
v_gene: TRBV5-8; j_gene: TRBJ1-5; abundance: NA; d_gene: TRBD1; CDR3nt: TGTGCCAGCACCCTTTTTACAGGGGCTGATCAGCCCCAGCATTTT; CDR3aa: CASTLFTGADQPQHF
v_gene: TRBV6-5; j_gene: TRBJ2-2; abundance: NA; d_gene: TRBD2; CDR3nt: TGTGCCAGCAGTTACACCGGGAGGGCTGTCGGGGAGCTGTTTTTT; CDR3aa: CASSYTGRAVGELFF
v_gene: TRBV6-2/TRBV6-3; j_gene: TRBJ2-1; abundance: NA; d_gene: NA; CDR3nt: TGTGCCAGCAGTTACTCGGAGACTAATGAGCAGTTCTTC; CDR3aa: CASSYSETNEQFF
v_gene: TRBV5-1; j_gene: TRBJ2-7; abundance: NA; d_gene: TRBD2; CDR3nt: TGCGCCAGCAGCTTATCCTGGCGGGGGGTCAGTCGGTACGAGCAGTACTTC; CDR3aa: CASSLSWRGVSRYEQYF
v_gene: TRBV7-3; j_gene: TRBJ2-1; abundance: NA; d_gene: TRBD2; CDR3nt: TGTGCCAGCAGCCCCACCCTAGCGGGAGAGGGTGAGCAGTTCTTC; CDR3aa: CASSPTLAGEGEQFF
v_gene: TRBV25-1; j_gene: TRBJ1-3; abundance: NA; d_gene: NA; CDR3nt: TGTGCCAGCAGTCAGCCCTCTGGAAACACCATATATTTT; CDR3aa: CASSQPSGNTIYF